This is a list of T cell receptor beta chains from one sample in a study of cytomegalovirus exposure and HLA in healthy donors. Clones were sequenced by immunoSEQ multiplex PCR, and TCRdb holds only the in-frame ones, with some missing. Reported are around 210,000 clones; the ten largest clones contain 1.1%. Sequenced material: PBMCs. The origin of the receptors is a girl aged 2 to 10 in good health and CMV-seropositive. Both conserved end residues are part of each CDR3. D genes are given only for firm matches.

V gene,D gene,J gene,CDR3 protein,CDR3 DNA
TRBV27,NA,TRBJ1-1,CASSLGQMNTEAFF,TGTGCCAGCAGTTTGGGGCAGATGAACACTGAAGCTTTCTTT
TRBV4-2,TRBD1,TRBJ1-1,CASSQGAQGAFNTEAFF,TGTGCCAGCAGCCAAGGGGCACAGGGGGCCTTTAACACTGAAGCTTTCTTT
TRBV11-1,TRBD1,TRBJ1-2,CASSLASGTGNGYTF,TGTGCCAGCAGCTTAGCATCCGGGACAGGGAATGGCTACACCTTC
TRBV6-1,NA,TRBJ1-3,CASRYRENSGNTIYF,TGTGCCAGCAGGTACAGGGAGAACTCTGGAAACACCATATATTTT
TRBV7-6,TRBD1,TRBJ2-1,CASSLPMDRGRVDGGEQFF,TGTGCCAGCAGCTTACCCATGGACAGGGGGAGAGTCGATGGCGGTGAGCAGTTCTTC
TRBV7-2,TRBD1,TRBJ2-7,CASSLTTSGTGHEQYF,TGTGCCAGCAGCTTGACTACCTCCGGGACAGGGCACGAGCAGTACTTC
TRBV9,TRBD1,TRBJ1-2,CASSATGTGSGYTF,TGTGCCAGCAGCGCGACCGGGACAGGGTCAGGCTACACCTTC
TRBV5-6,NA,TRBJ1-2,CASSLSTTYYGYTF,TGTGCCAGCAGCTTGTCGACAACTTACTATGGCTACACCTTC
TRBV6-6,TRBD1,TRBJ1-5,CASSYIGQGSTQPQHF,TGTGCCAGCAGTTACATCGGACAGGGAAGCACTCAGCCCCAGCATTTT
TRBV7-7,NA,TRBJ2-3,CASSLFSPGVSVGTDTQYF,TGTGCCAGCAGCTTGTTTTCCCCGGGAGTCTCGGTTGGCACAGATACGCAGTATTTT
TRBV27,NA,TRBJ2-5,CASSPQDKETQYF,TGTGCCAGCAGTCCCCAGGATAAAGAGACCCAGTACTTC
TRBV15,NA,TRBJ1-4,CATSRGGANEKLFF,TGTGCCACCAGCAGAGGGGGGGCTAATGAAAAACTGTTTTTT
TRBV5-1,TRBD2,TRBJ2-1,CASSLGGTQIPGGGSRDNEQFF,TGCGCCAGCAGCTTAGGAGGGACACAGATCCCGGGAGGGGGGTCCCGGGACAATGAGCAGTTCTTC
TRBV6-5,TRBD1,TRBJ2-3,CASRPGQGTDTQYF,TGTGCCAGCAGGCCGGGACAGGGAACAGATACGCAGTATTTT
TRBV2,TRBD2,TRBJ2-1,CASSEALQGLAGFF,TGTGCCAGCAGTGAAGCGCTTCAGGGACTAGCAGGGTTCTTC
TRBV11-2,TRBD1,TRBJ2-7,CASSFVQDRWYEQYF,TGTGCCAGCAGCTTTGTTCAGGACAGGTGGTACGAGCAGTACTTC
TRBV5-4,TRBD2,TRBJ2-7,CASSSGGGPSSYEQYF,TGTGCCAGCAGCTCCGGGGGGGGACCGAGCTCCTACGAGCAGTACTTC
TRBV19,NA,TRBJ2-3,CASSSTTTNTDTQYF,TGTGCCAGTAGCTCGACCACAACTAACACAGATACGCAGTATTTT
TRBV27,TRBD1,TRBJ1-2,CASSLWPRQGASGYTF,TGTGCCAGCAGTTTATGGCCCCGACAGGGGGCGTCGGGCTACACCTTC
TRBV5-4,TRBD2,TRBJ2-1,CASSLVAGEAEQFF,TGTGCCAGCAGCTTGGTGGCGGGAGAGGCTGAGCAGTTCTTC
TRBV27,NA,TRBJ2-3,CASSLAAATTDTQYF,TGTGCCAGCAGTTTAGCAGCGGCTACCACAGATACGCAGTATTTT
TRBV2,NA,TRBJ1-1,CASSVSDSTEAFF,TGTGCCAGCAGTGTGAGTGATTCTACTGAAGCTTTCTTT
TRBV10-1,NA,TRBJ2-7,CASSQVPGHVRYF,TGCGCCAGCAGTCAGGTCCCGGGACATGTACGGTACTTC
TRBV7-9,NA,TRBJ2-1,CASSFGTWGFF,TGTGCCAGCAGCTTTGGGACATGGGGGTTCTTC
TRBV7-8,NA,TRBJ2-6,CASSLLWATGANVLTF,TGTGCCAGCAGCTTACTGTGGGCCACTGGGGCCAACGTCCTGACTTTC